This TCR beta chain was captured in a study of response to subunit inactivated influenza vaccine. Study-wide findings and caveats: The authors offered the suggestion that each seasonal influenza vaccination recruits few new T cells.

Germline assignment: CDR1 DFQATT and CDR2 SNEGSKA (reference sequence). This CDR3 has 14 amino acids. Trimming cost V 5 bases and J 4 bases; bases outside gene matches: 4. TCRdb itself ran the RT-PCR reads through MiXCR, one entry per CDR3 protein. The sample yields hundreds of thousands of distinct CDR3 sequences, around 20% seen once. To note about this clonotype: Its antigen is not identified.

The chain combines TRBV20-1 with TRBJ2-1; the match to TRBD2 covers 11 bases. The TCR sequence derives from a man aged 45-65 years who received an inactivated influenza vaccine. This specimen was PBMCs from blood, taken around 5 days after vaccination. CDR3 residues: CSAEGLAEYNEQFF. The CDR3 nucleotides are TGCAGTGCTGAGGGACTAGCGGAATACAATGAGCAGTTCTTC.